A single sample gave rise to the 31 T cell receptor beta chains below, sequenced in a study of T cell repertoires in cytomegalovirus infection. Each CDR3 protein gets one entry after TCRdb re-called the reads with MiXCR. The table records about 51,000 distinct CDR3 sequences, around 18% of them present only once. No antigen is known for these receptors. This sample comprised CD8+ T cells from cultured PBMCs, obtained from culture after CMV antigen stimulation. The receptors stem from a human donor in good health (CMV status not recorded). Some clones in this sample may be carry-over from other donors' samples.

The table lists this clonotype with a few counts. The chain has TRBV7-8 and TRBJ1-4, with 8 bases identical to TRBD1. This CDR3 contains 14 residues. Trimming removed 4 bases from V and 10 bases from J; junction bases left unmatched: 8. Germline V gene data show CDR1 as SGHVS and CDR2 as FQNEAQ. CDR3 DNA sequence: TGTGCCAGCAGCTCACTGGACAGGGAGGGAAAACTGTTTTTT. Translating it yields CASSSLDREGKLFF. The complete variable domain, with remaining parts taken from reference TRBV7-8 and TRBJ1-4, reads GAGVSQSPRYKVAKRGQDVALRCDPISGHVSLFWYQQALGQGPEFLTYFQNEAQLDKSGLPSDRFFAERPEGSVSTLKIQRTQQEDSAVYLCASSSLDREGKLFFGSGTQLSVL.

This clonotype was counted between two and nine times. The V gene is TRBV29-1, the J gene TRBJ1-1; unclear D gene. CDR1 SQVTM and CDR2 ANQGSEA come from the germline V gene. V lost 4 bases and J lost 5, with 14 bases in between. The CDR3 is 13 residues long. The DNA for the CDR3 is TGCAGCGTTGCAGAGGGTGAAAGGACTGAAGCTTTCTTT. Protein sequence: CSVAEGERTEAFF. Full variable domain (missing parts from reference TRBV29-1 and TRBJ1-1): SAVISQKPSRDICQRGTSLTIQCQVDSQVTMMFWYRQQPGQSLTLIATANQGSEATYESGFVIDKFPISRPNLTFSTLTVSNMSPEDSSIYLCSVAEGERTEAFFGQGTRLTVV.

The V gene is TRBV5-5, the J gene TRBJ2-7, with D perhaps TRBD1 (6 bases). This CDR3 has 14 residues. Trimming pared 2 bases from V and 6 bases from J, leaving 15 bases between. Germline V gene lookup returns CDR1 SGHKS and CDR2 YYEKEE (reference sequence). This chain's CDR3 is CASSFTQGKSEQYF. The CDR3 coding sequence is TGTGCCAGCAGCTTTACACAGGGTAAAAGCGAGCAGTACTTC.

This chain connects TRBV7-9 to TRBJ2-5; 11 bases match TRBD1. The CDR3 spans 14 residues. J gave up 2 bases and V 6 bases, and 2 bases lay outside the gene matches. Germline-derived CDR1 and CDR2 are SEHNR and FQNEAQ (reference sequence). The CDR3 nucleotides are TGTGCCAGCAGTTGGGACAGGGGGCAAGAGACCCAGTACTTC. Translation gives CASSWDRGQETQYF.

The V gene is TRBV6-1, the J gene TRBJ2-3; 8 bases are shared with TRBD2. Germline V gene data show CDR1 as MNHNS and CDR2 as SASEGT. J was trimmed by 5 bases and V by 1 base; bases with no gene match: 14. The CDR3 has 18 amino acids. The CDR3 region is CASSEDLYGGGFEDTQYF. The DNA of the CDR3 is TGTGCCAGCAGTGAAGATCTCTACGGCGGGGGGTTCGAAGATACGCAGTATTTT.

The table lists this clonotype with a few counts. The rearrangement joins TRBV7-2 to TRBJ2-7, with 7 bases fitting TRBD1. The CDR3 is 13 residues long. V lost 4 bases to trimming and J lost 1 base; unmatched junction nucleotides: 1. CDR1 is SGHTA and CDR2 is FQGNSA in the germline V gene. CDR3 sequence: CASSWDSSYEQYF. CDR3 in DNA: TGTGCCAGCAGCTGGGACAGTTCCTACGAGCAGTACTTC.

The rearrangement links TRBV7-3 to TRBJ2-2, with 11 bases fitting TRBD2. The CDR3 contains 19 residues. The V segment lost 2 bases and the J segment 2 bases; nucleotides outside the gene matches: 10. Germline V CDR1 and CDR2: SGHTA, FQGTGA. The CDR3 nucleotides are TGTGCCAGCAGCTTACCCGAAGGACTAGCGGGCAGTAACACCGGGGAGCTGTTTTTT. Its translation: CASSLPEGLAGSNTGELFF.

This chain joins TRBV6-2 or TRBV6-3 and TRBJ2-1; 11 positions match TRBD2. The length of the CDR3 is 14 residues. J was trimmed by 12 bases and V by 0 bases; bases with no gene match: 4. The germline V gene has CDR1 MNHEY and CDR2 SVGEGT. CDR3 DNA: TGTGCCAGCAGTTACTCTACTAGCGGGAGACCGCAGTTCTTC. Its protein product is CASSYSTSGRPQFF.

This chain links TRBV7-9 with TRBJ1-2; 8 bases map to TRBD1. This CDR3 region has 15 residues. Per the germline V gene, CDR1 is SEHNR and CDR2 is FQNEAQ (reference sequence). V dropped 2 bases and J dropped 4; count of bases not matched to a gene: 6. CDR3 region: CASSLSDRGSYGYTF. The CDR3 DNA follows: TGTGCCAGCAGCTTAAGTGACAGGGGATCCTATGGCTACACCTTC.

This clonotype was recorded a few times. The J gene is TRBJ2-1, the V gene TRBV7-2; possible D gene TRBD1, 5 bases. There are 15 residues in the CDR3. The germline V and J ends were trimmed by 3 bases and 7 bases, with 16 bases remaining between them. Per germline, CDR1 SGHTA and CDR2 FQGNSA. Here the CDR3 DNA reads TGTGCCAGCAGCTTTAGGGCAGGGTTCGATAATGAGCAGTTCTTC. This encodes CASSFRAGFDNEQFF.

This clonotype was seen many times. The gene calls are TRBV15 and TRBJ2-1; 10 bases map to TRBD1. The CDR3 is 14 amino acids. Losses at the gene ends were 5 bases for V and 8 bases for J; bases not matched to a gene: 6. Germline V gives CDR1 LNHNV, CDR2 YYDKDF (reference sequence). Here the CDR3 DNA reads TGTGCCACCAGCGGGACAGGGGCCCAGGATGAGCAGTTCTTC. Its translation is CATSGTGAQDEQFF.

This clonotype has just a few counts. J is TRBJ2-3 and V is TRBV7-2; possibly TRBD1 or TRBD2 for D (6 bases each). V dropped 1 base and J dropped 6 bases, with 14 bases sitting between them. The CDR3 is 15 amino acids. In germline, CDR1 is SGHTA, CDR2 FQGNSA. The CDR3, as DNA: TGTGCCAGCAGCTTAGATACGGGGGCCAGGGATACGCAGTATTTT. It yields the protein CASSLDTGARDTQYF.

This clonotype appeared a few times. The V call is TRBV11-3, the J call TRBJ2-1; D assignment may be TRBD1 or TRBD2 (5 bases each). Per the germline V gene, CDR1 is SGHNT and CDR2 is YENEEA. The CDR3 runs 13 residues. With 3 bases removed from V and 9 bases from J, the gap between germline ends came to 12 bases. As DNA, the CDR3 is TGTGCCAGCAGCTTGGGACGGAGCACTGAGCAGTTCTTC. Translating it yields CASSLGRSTEQFF.

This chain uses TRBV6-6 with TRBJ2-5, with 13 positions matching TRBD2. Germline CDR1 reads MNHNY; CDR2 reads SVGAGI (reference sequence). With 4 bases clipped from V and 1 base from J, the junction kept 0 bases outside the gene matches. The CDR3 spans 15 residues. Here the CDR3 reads CASSWTSGGQETQYF. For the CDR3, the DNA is TGTGCCAGCAGTTGGACTAGCGGGGGCCAAGAGACCCAGTACTTC.

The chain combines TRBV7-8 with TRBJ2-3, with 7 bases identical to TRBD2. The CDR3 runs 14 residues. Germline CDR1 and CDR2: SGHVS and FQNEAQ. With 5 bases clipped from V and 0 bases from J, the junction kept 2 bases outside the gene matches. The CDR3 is CASSPAGSTDTQYF. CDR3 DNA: TGTGCCAGCAGCCCAGCGGGGAGCACAGATACGCAGTATTTT.

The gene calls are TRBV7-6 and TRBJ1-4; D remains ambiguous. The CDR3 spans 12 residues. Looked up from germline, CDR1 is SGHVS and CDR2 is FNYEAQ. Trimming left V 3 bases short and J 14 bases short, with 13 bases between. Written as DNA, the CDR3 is TGTGCCAGCAGCTTGGAGTCCGGCGACCTGTTTTTT. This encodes CASSLESGDLFF.

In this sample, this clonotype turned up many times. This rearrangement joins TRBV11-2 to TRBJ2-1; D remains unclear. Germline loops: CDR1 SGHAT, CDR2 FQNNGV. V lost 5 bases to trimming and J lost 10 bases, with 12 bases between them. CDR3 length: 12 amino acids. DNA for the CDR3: TGTGCCAGCAGCACCCAGGACCGGGAGCAGTTCTTC. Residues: CASSTQDREQFF.

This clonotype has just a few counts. The CDR3 DNA follows: TGTGCCAGCAGCCTCGGGGTCTTAGCCAAAAACATTCAGTACTTC. This translates into CASSLGVLAKNIQYF. The chain combines TRBV7-2 with TRBJ2-4, with D perhaps TRBD2 (5 bases). The V end lost 5 bases, the J end lost 0 bases, and 11 bases lay between the germline ends. The CDR3 extends over 15 amino acids. CDR1 is SGHTA and CDR2 is FQGNSA in the germline V gene.

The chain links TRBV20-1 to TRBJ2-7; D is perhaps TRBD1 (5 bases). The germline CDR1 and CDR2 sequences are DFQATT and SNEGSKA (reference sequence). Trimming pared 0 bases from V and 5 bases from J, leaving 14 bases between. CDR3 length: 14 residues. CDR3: CSARDFLGANEQYF. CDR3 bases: TGCAGTGCTAGAGATTTTCTAGGGGCGAACGAGCAGTACTTC.

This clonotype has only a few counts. CDR3 residues: CASSDSGRYEQYF. DNA of the CDR3: TGTGCCAGCAGTGATTCGGGCCGGTACGAGCAGTACTTC. V gene TRBV6-6 combines with J gene TRBJ2-7; D call uncertain. CDR3 length equals 13 residues. The germline gives CDR1 MNHNY, CDR2 SVGAGI (reference sequence). Trimming stripped 5 bases from V and 4 bases from J, with 12 bases between.

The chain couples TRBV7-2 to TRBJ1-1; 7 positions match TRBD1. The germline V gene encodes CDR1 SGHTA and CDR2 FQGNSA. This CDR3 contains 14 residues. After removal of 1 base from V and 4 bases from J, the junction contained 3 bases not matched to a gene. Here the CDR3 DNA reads TGTGCCAGCAGCTTAGACAGGGGCGGCACTGAAGCTTTCTTT. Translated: CASSLDRGGTEAFF.

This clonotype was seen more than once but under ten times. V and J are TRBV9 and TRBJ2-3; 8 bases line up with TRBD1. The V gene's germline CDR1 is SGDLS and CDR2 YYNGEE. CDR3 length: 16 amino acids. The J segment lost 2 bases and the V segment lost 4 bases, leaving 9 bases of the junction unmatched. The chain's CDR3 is CASSSQGQGITDTQYF. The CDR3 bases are TGTGCCAGCAGCTCACAAGGACAGGGAATCACAGATACGCAGTATTTT.

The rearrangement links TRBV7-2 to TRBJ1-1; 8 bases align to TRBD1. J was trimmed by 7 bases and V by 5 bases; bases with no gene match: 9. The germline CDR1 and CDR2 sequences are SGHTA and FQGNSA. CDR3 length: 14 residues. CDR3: CASSPRDRIVEAFF. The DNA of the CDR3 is TGTGCCAGCAGCCCTCGGGACAGGATAGTTGAAGCTTTCTTT.

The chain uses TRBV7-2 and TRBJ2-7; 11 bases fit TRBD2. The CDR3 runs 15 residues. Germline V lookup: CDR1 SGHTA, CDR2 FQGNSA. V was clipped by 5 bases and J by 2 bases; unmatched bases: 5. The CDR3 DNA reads TGTGCCAGCAGCAAGGGACTAGCGGATCCCTACGAGCAGTACTTC. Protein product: CASSKGLADPYEQYF.

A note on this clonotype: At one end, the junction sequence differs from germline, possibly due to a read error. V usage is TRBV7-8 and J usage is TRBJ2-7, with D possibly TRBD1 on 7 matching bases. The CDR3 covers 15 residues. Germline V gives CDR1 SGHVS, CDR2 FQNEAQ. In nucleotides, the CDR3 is TGTGCCAGCAGCTTAGACGTGAGGGGGCCGGGAGAGCAGAACTTC. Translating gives CASSLDVRGPGEQNF.

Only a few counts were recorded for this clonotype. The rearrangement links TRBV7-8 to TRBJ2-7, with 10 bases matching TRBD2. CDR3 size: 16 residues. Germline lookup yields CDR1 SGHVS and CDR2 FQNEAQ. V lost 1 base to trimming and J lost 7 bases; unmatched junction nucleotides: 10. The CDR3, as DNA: TGTGCCAGCAGCTTAGAATTAGCGGGAGGCCAGGGGGAGCAGTACTTC. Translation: CASSLELAGGQGEQYF.

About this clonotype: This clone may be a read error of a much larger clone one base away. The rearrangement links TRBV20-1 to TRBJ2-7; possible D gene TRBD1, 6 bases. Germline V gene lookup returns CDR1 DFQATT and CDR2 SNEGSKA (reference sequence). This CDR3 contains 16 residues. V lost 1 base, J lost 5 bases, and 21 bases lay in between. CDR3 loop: CSARALRTVIYHEQYF. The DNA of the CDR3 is TGCAGTGCTAGAGCACTACGGACAGTGATCTACCACGAGCAGTACTTC.

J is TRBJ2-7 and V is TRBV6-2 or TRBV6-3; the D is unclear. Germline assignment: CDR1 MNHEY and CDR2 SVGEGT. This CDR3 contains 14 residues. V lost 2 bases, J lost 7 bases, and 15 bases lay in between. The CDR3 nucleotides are TGTGCCAGCAGTTACGCAGTGGCGCTGATGGAGCAGTACTTC. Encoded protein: CASSYAVALMEQYF.

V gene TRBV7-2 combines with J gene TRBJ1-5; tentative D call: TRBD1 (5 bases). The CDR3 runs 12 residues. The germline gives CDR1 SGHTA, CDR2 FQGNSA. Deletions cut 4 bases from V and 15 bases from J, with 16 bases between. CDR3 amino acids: CASSWDPLSLHF. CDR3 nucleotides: TGTGCCAGCAGCTGGGACCCCTTAAGTTTGCATTTT.

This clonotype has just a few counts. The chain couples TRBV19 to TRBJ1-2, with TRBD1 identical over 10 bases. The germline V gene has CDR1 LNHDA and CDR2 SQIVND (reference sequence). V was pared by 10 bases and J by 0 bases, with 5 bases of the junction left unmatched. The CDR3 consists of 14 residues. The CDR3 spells CATLGQGANYGYTF. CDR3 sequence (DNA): TGTGCCACCTTAGGACAGGGGGCTAACTATGGCTACACCTTC.

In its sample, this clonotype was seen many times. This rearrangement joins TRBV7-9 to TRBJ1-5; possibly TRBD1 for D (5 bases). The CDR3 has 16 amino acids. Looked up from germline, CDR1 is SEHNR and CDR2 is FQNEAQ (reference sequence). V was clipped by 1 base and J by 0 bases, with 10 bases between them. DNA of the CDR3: TGTGCCAGCAGCTTAGGTACAGGACATAGCAATCAGCCCCAGCATTTT. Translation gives CASSLGTGHSNQPQHF.